The rows below give T cell receptor beta chains drawn from one sample of a study of T cells after yellow fever vaccination. Via MiXCR, TCRdb re-called the 5' RACE reads, giving one row per CDR3 protein. Of roughly 500,000 distinct CDR3 sequences in the sample, 19% were seen once. This specimen was PBMCs, taken 15 days after the yellow fever booster vaccination. These receptor sequences come from a man younger than 40 who received the YFV17D yellow fever vaccine. Each CDR3 is given with its conserved first and last residue. The D gene is left open where the match is weak. Clone size, where shown, is once, few, many, or a class for clones that have expanded.

D: TRBD2
J: TRBJ2-7
V: TRBV7-9
size: few
CDR3: CASSLGGRYYEQYF
DNA: TGTGCCAGCAGCTTGGGCGGGAGGTACTACGAGCAGTACTTC

D: .
J: TRBJ2-4
V: TRBV15
size: .
CDR3: CATSRASRGDIQYF
DNA: TGTGCCACCAGCAGAGCGTCTAGGGGGGACATTCAGTACTTC

D: .
J: TRBJ2-7
V: TRBV4-3
size: .
CDR3: CASSQDRGDHEQYF
DNA: TGCGCCAGCAGCCAAGATCGGGGCGACCACGAGCAGTACTTC

D: .
J: TRBJ2-3
V: TRBV7-2
size: few
CDR3: CASSGGLAAIGTDTQYF
DNA: TGTGCCAGCAGCGGGGGCCTAGCGGCTATAGGCACAGATACGCAGTATTTT

D: TRBD2
J: TRBJ2-3
V: TRBV20-1
size: .
CDR3: CSARVASGVDTQYF
DNA: TGCAGTGCTAGAGTGGCTAGCGGGGTAGATACGCAGTATTTT

D: .
J: TRBJ1-6
V: TRBV9
size: few
CDR3: CASSGAYNSPLHF
DNA: TGTGCCAGCAGCGGAGCGTATAATTCACCCCTCCACTTT

D: .
J: TRBJ2-7
V: TRBV27
size: .
CDR3: CASSLPLYRAYEQYF
DNA: TGTGCCAGCAGTTTGCCTCTCTACAGGGCATACGAGCAGTACTTC

D: TRBD2
J: TRBJ2-2
V: TRBV4-3
size: few
CDR3: CASSQAAAGVPGELFF
DNA: TGCGCCAGCAGCCAAGCGGCGGCGGGAGTTCCCGGGGAGCTGTTTTTT

D: .
J: TRBJ2-1
V: TRBV20-1
size: .
CDR3: CSASKGGSYNEQFF
DNA: TGCAGTGCTTCGAAGGGGGGGTCCTACAATGAGCAGTTCTTC

D: .
J: TRBJ1-1
V: TRBV28
size: few
CDR3: CASSFYEEAFF
DNA: TGTGCCAGCAGCTTCTACGAAGAAGCTTTCTTT

D: TRBD1
J: TRBJ2-2
V: TRBV6-1
size: .
CDR3: CASQGQENTGELFF
DNA: TGTGCCAGCCAGGGACAGGAGAACACCGGGGAGCTGTTTTTT

D: .
J: TRBJ2-5
V: TRBV15
size: few
CDR3: CATRGWGALETQYF
DNA: TGTGCCACCAGGGGCTGGGGGGCATTGGAGACCCAGTACTTC

D: TRBD2
J: TRBJ2-7
V: TRBV7-6
size: many
CDR3: CASSVAGDEQYF
DNA: TGTGCCAGCAGCGTTGCGGGAGACGAGCAGTACTTC

D: .
J: TRBJ2-3
V: TRBV5-5
size: .
CDR3: CATHEGGPSTDTQYF
DNA: TGTGCCACCCACGAGGGCGGTCCTAGCACAGATACGCAGTATTTT

D: .
J: TRBJ2-1
V: TRBV7-8
size: few
CDR3: CASSQWGDEQFF
DNA: TGTGCCAGCAGCCAATGGGGGGATGAGCAGTTCTTC

D: TRBD1
J: TRBJ1-5
V: TRBV9
size: .
CDR3: CASSGGTGGGNQPQHF
DNA: TGTGCCAGCAGCGGGGGGACAGGAGGTGGAAATCAGCCCCAGCATTTT

D: .
J: TRBJ2-7
V: TRBV15
size: .
CDR3: CATSRAGSRVAAYEQYF
DNA: TGTGCCACCAGCAGAGCAGGTTCGAGGGTTGCAGCCTACGAGCAGTACTTC

D: .
J: TRBJ2-2
V: TRBV5-1
size: .
CDR3: CASSAQGYPNTGELFF
DNA: TGCGCCAGCAGCGCTCAGGGTTACCCGAACACCGGGGAGCTGTTTTTT

D: .
J: TRBJ1-2
V: TRBV6-2/TRBV6-3
size: .
CDR3: CAGGPTGIFGYTF
DNA: TGTGCCGGGGGCCCGACAGGAATCTTCGGCTACACCTTC

D: .
J: TRBJ2-7
V: TRBV20-1
size: .
CDR3: CSAPQDGGEQYF
DNA: TGCAGTGCACCCCAGGACGGGGGCGAGCAGTACTTC

D: .
J: TRBJ2-5
V: TRBV7-6
size: few
CDR3: CASSFRGQYQETQYF
DNA: TGTGCCAGCAGCTTCAGGGGCCAGTACCAAGAGACCCAGTACTTC

D: .
J: TRBJ1-4
V: TRBV28
size: few
CDR3: CASSLGSQQGGEKLFF
DNA: TGTGCCAGCAGTTTAGGTTCCCAACAGGGAGGGGAAAAACTGTTTTTT

D: .
J: TRBJ2-5
V: TRBV11-1
size: few
CDR3: CASSLWIPVTLLGPGETQYF
DNA: TGTGCCAGCAGCTTGTGGATACCCGTTACTCTTCTAGGACCCGGGGAGACCCAGTACTTC

D: .
J: TRBJ2-1
V: TRBV10-3
size: few
CDR3: CATIRDSSYNEQFF
DNA: TGTGCCACGATCCGGGACTCCTCTTACAATGAGCAGTTCTTC

D: .
J: TRBJ2-7
V: TRBV12-3/TRBV12-4
size: .
CDR3: CASSFGPQEQYF
DNA: TGTGCCAGCAGTTTCGGGCCCCAGGAGCAGTACTTC

D: .
J: TRBJ1-2
V: TRBV7-9
size: few
CDR3: CASSLDRENYGYTF
DNA: TGTGCCAGCAGCTTAGACAGGGAAAACTATGGCTACACCTTC

D: TRBD2
J: TRBJ2-2
V: TRBV4-3
size: .
CDR3: CASSYLAGEDPGELFF
DNA: TGCGCCAGCAGCTACTTAGCGGGAGAGGACCCCGGGGAGCTGTTTTTT

D: TRBD1
J: TRBJ1-2
V: TRBV28
size: few
CDR3: CASTEGQGWHGYTF
DNA: TGTGCCAGCACCGAAGGACAGGGGTGGCATGGCTACACCTTC

D: .
J: TRBJ2-7
V: TRBV12-3/TRBV12-4
size: few
CDR3: CASTPSRAGSEQYF
DNA: TGTGCCAGCACCCCGAGCCGGGCGGGTAGCGAGCAGTACTTC

D: .
J: TRBJ2-1
V: TRBV27
size: few
CDR3: CASSLSGKFNEQFF
DNA: TGTGCCAGCAGTTTATCGGGGAAGTTCAATGAGCAGTTCTTC

D: TRBD1
J: TRBJ2-2
V: TRBV7-8
size: few
CDR3: CASSLFRDRGSNTGELFF
DNA: TGTGCCAGCAGCTTATTTCGGGACAGGGGTTCAAACACCGGGGAGCTGTTTTTT

D: .
J: TRBJ2-5
V: TRBV20-1
size: .
CDR3: CSARDGGHQETQYF
DNA: TGCAGTGCTAGAGATGGGGGCCACCAAGAGACCCAGTACTTC

D: .
J: TRBJ2-5
V: TRBV10-3
size: .
CDR3: CAISEKTPETQYF
DNA: TGTGCCATCAGTGAGAAAACCCCAGAGACCCAGTACTTC

D: .
J: TRBJ1-1
V: TRBV6-6
size: few
CDR3: CASTAASETEAFF
DNA: TGTGCCAGCACCGCCGCTTCTGAAACTGAAGCTTTCTTT

D: .
J: TRBJ1-1
V: TRBV9
size: many
CDR3: CASSVKGNTEAFF
DNA: TGTGCCAGCAGCGTAAAGGGAAACACTGAAGCTTTCTTT